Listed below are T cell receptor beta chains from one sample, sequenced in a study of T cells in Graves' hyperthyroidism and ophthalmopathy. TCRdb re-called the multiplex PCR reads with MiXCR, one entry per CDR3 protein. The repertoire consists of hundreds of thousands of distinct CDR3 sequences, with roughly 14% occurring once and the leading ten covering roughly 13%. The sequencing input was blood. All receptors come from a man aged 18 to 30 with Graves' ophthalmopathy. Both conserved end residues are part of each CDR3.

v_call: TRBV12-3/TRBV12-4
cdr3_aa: CASSQANSNQPQHF

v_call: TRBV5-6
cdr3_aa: CASSSEGATHVYEQYF

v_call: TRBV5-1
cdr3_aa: CASQNWTGWAETQYF

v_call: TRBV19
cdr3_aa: CASSIAQGEANEQFF

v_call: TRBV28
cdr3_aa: CASSLLQGSYGYTF

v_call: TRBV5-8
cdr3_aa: CASSYDSGLSYEQYF

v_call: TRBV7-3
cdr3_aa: CASSLTDNSPLHF

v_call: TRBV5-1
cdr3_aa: CASSGRGPRWSEQFF

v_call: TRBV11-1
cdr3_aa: CASSLDREDQETQYF

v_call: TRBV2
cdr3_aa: CASLQGRLETQYF

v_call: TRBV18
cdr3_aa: CASSPEQLANTGELFF

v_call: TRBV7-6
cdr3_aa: CASSSSRNHPLTFETQYF

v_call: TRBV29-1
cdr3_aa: CSGSAPAQETQYF

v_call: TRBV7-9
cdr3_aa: CASSRDSAQRSYEQYF

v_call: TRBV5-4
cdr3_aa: CASSLGTGGPYNEQFF

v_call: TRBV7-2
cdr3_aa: CASSLTHRDGGTGELFF

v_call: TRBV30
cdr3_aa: CASQTVWTEAFF

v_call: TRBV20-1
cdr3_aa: CSATSGANVLTF

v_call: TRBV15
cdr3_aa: CATSRGQDNYGYTF

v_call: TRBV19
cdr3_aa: CASRAWQGDGYTF

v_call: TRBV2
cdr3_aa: CASSASHTTGELFF

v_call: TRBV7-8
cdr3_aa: CASSFGTPGGTEAFF

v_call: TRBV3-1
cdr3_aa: CASSQGYRQYF

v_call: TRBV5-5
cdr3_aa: CASSLRGDDTQYF

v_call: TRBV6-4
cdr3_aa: CASSDSGGDGANEQFF

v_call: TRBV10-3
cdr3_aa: CAISEGGGMDTEAFF